The 27 T cell receptor beta chains presented below share a single source sample, sequenced in a study of post-analysis software for immune sequencing data. These TCRs are of unknown antigen specificity. Study-wide points: Compared with controls, patients had more of 4 to 6 TRBV segments, including TRBV5-6, TRBV5-1 and TRBV20-1.

Unique molecular identifiers had been added to the TCR beta cDNA libraries. TCRdb ran MiXCR on the PCR reads and lists one entry per CDR3 protein. The data show some 800,000 distinct CDR3 sequences, about half seen once. Sequenced input: blood. All receptors come from a girl aged 5-17 years with multiple sclerosis.

This clonotype was observed a handful of times. V is TRBV15 and J is TRBJ1-2; D is uncertain. The V end was cut by 3 bases, the J end by 4 bases, with 9 bases between. Germline V gives CDR1 LNHNV, CDR2 YYDKDF (reference sequence). This CDR3 region has 13 residues. The DNA of the CDR3 is TGTGCCACCAGCAGGACACTAGTCTATGGCTACACCTTC. This gives the protein CATSRTLVYGYTF.

V usage is TRBV7-9 and J usage is TRBJ1-2; 8 bases are a match to TRBD1. The CDR3 has 16 residues. In germline, CDR1 is SEHNR, CDR2 FQNEAQ (reference sequence). V lost 3 bases to trimming and J lost 2 bases; unmatched junction nucleotides: 8. The CDR3 sequence: CASSFGRDRRNYGYTF. The CDR3 DNA reads as TGTGCCAGCAGCTTCGGCCGGGACAGGCGAAACTATGGCTACACCTTC.

V gene TRBV20-1 combines with J gene TRBJ2-1; D possibly matches TRBD1 or TRBD2 (5 bases each). The CDR3 covers 15 residues. The germline V gene has CDR1 DFQATT and CDR2 SNEGSKA (reference sequence). Trimming pared 3 bases from V and 3 bases from J, leaving 15 bases between. CDR3 sequence (DNA): TGCAGTGCTAGCCAGCCCGGGACCTTCTACAATGAGCAGTTCTTC. Protein sequence: CSASQPGTFYNEQFF.

The chain couples TRBV9 to TRBJ2-6; D possibly corresponds to TRBD1 (6 bases). Germline values: CDR1 SGDLS, CDR2 YYNGEE. V was pared by 4 bases and J by 1 base, with 15 bases between. The CDR3 is 17 amino acids. Here the CDR3 DNA reads TGTGCCAGCAGCCAAAACCTACAGGGTTCTGGGGCCAACGTCCTGACTTTC. This sequence encodes CASSQNLQGSGANVLTF.

This sequence joins TRBV9 and TRBJ2-5; 8 bases are shared with TRBD2. TRBJ2-7 matches the DNA end more closely, so the J call is doubtful. Looked up from germline, CDR1 is SGDLS and CDR2 is YYNGEE. There are 13 residues in the CDR3. The CDR3 DNA sequence: TGTGCCAGCACCGGGACTAGAGGCCACGAGCAGTACTTC. This codes for CASTGTRGHEQYF.

The CDR3 loop is CSASGWEYEQYF. CDR3 nucleotide sequence: TGCAGTGCTAGTGGGTGGGAGTACGAGCAGTACTTC. The chain links TRBV20-1 to TRBJ2-7, with D maybe TRBD2 (5 bases). This CDR3 is 12 amino acids long. Germline assignment: CDR1 DFQATT and CDR2 SNEGSKA (reference sequence). V gave up 3 bases and J gave up 4 bases, with 10 bases separating them.

The CDR3 loop is CSARGGTGRHSPLHF. DNA of the CDR3: TGCAGTGCTAGAGGGGGGACAGGGAGGCACTCACCCCTCCACTTT. This sequence joins TRBV20-1 and TRBJ1-6; 9 bases fit TRBD1. This CDR3 is 15 amino acids long. V shed 1 base and J 10 bases; nucleotides not matched to a gene: 8. Germline V gene data show CDR1 as DFQATT and CDR2 as SNEGSKA (reference sequence).

This chain links TRBV20-1 with TRBJ2-7; 9 bases are a match to TRBD2. Germline CDR1 reads DFQATT; CDR2 reads SNEGSKA (reference sequence). V was pared by 6 bases and J by 6 bases, with 9 bases of the junction left unmatched. The length of the CDR3 is 13 residues. The CDR3 DNA is TGCAGTGCACCGGGACTAGCAATCGGCGAGCAGTACTTC. Protein sequence: CSAPGLAIGEQYF.

Worth noting for this clonotype: A junction end diverges from the germline sequence, so it may reflect a read error. This chain joins TRBV7-9 and TRBJ2-1; 12 nucleotides line up with TRBD2. The CDR3 is 19 residues long. The germline V gene has CDR1 SEHNR and CDR2 FQNEAQ (reference sequence). The DNA of the CDR3 is TGTGCCTGCAGCTTATCGCCCCCGGGGACTAGCGGGTTGTACAATGAGCAGTTCTTC. It translates to CACSLSPPGTSGLYNEQFF.

This CDR3 is CATSDSRGGGTYNEQFF. CDR3 DNA sequence: TGTGCCACCAGTGACTCCCGTGGCGGGGGGACGTACAATGAGCAGTTCTTC. The rearrangement links TRBV24-1 to TRBJ2-1; 8 bases line up with TRBD2. Germline V gene lookup returns CDR1 KGHDR and CDR2 SFDVKD. The CDR3 length is 17 residues. The J segment lost 4 bases and the V segment lost 4 bases, leaving 11 bases of the junction unmatched.

Only a few counts were recorded for this clonotype. The chain has TRBV28 and TRBJ2-7, with D unclear. The CDR3 is 13 residues long. Germline CDR1 is MDHEN and CDR2 is SYDVKM. Between the trimmed V and J ends, which lost 2 bases and 3 bases, there was a span of 8 bases. The CDR3 DNA reads TGTGCCAGCAGTTTAACCTACCTCTACGAGCAGTACTTC. Its protein is CASSLTYLYEQYF.

This clonotype has more than one count but fewer than ten. The genes are TRBV7-2 and TRBJ2-3; 12 bases fit TRBD2. There are 19 residues in the CDR3. The J segment lost 1 base and the V segment lost 4 bases, leaving 12 bases of the junction unmatched. CDR1 SGHTA and CDR2 FQGNSA come from the germline V gene. CDR3 nucleotide sequence: TGTGCCAGCAGCTCTGCCCTCGGACTAGCGGGAATCGGCACAGATACGCAGTATTTT. This encodes CASSSALGLAGIGTDTQYF.

The chain has TRBV24-1 and TRBJ2-1; 8 bases are shared with TRBD1. CDR1 and CDR2 (germline): KGHDR, SFDVKD. The CDR3 is made up of 14 amino acids. Trimming cost V 4 bases and J 7 bases; bases outside gene matches: 5. Here the CDR3 DNA reads TGTGCCACCAGTGAGAGACAGGGGAGAAATGAGCAGTTCTTC. Protein: CATSERQGRNEQFF.

This clonotype was observed many times. The chain employs TRBV5-1 and TRBJ2-5, with 9 bases identical to TRBD1. After removal of 3 bases from V and 5 bases from J, the junction contained 5 bases not matched to a gene. The germline CDR1 and CDR2 sequences are SGHRS and YFSETQ. This CDR3 spans 14 amino acids. CDR3 region: CASSYGQGIETQYF. CDR3 nucleotides: TGCGCCAGCAGCTACGGACAGGGGATCGAGACCCAGTACTTC.

The chain links TRBV6-1 to TRBJ2-5; D is unresolved. The CDR3 length is 14 residues. The germline V gene has CDR1 MNHNS and CDR2 SASEGT. V was shortened by 4 bases and J by 4 bases, with 13 bases between the two germline ends. CDR3 sequence reads: CASSAYKARETQYF. CDR3 nucleotides: TGTGCCAGCAGTGCCTACAAGGCACGAGAGACCCAGTACTTC.

V and J are TRBV5-1 and TRBJ2-5; 8 positions match TRBD1. Germline V gene data show CDR1 as SGHRS and CDR2 as YFSETQ. The CDR3 length is 16 residues. V lost 0 bases and J lost 1; bases outside the gene matches: 5. The CDR3, as DNA: TGCGCCAGCAGCTTGGCAAGCGGACAGGGCCAAGAGACCCAGTACTTC. Translation: CASSLASGQGQETQYF.

Details on this clonotype: Since the CDR3 does not end with the conserved phenylalanine or tryptophan, this likely comes from a read error. The rearrangement joins TRBV5-1 to TRBJ2-2, with 7 bases matching TRBD1. Per germline, CDR1 SGHRS and CDR2 YFSETQ. V gave up 1 base and J gave up 0 bases; unmatched junction bases: 0. This CDR3 spans 15 amino acids. The CDR3 DNA sequence: TGCGCCAGCAGCTTGACAGGGGCGAACACCGGGGAGCTGTTTTGT. It is translated as CASSLTGANTGELFC.

This clonotype was counted once. The chain carries TRBV11-3 and TRBJ2-1; D gene uncertain. This CDR3 is built from 13 residues. V was cut by 0 bases and J by 5 bases, with 5 bases left in between. CDR1 and CDR2 (germline): SGHNT, YENEEA. CDR3 amino acids: CASSLDQHNEQFF. The CDR3, as DNA: TGTGCCAGCAGCTTAGATCAACACAATGAGCAGTTCTTC.

The table lists this clonotype with a few counts. The rearrangement uses TRBV12-3 or TRBV12-4 and TRBJ2-2; TRBD1 agrees at 9 bases. The junction had 2 bases not matched to a gene; V was cut back by 8 bases and J by 1 base. This CDR3 region has 14 residues. The CDR3 protein is CASGGQGNTGELFF. DNA for the CDR3: TGTGCCAGCGGGGGACAGGGGAACACCGGGGAGCTGTTTTTT.

J is TRBJ1-2 and V is TRBV27; 7 bases fit TRBD1. V lost 5 bases to trimming and J lost 6 bases; unmatched junction nucleotides: 9. CDR3 length: 14 residues. The germline gives CDR1 MNHEY, CDR2 SMNVEV (reference sequence). The CDR3 region has the DNA TGTGCCAGCAGTCCTCGGGACAGATCAGATGGCTACACCTTC. This codes for CASSPRDRSDGYTF.

The chain combines TRBV6-5 with TRBJ2-3, with unresolved D. In germline, CDR1 is MNHEY, CDR2 SVGAGI. The CDR3 loop spans 17 amino acids. V dropped 4 bases and J dropped 0 bases, with 17 bases sitting between them. DNA for the CDR3: TGTGCCAGCAGTTTCGTACTCCCCGAAACTAGCACAGATACGCAGTATTTT. Its translation is CASSFVLPETSTDTQYF.

This clonotype has more than one count but fewer than ten. The gene calls are TRBV5-1 and TRBJ2-3; 15 bases are shared with TRBD2. Germline CDR1 is SGHRS and CDR2 is YFSETQ. V was clipped by 5 bases and J by 4 bases; unmatched bases: 5. The length of the CDR3 is 16 residues. This CDR3 is CASRGLAGGVADTQYF. In DNA form, the CDR3 reads TGCGCCAGCAGGGGACTAGCGGGGGGTGTAGCAGATACGCAGTATTTT.

This chain links TRBV10-3 with TRBJ1-2, with 9 nucleotides matching TRBD1. Germline values: CDR1 ENHRY, CDR2 SYGVKD. The V segment lost 6 bases and the J segment 3 bases; nucleotides outside the gene matches: 8. This CDR3 contains 15 residues. This CDR3 is CAIRDRTGEDYGYTF. The CDR3 DNA sequence: TGTGCCATCAGGGATAGGACAGGGGAGGACTATGGCTACACCTTC.

The V and J genes are TRBV7-2 and TRBJ2-7, with 11 nucleotides matching TRBD2. The trim removed 6 bases at V and 6 bases at J, leaving 7 bases unmatched. The V gene's germline CDR1 is SGHTA and CDR2 FQGNSA. The CDR3 spans 14 residues. CDR3: CASRTGTSGGEQYF. The CDR3 DNA reads as TGTGCCAGCAGGACCGGGACTAGCGGCGGCGAGCAGTACTTC.

This chain links TRBV20-1 with TRBJ2-1; D is unresolved. Trimming left V 3 bases short and J 2 bases short, with 17 bases between. CDR3 length equals 16 residues. CDR1 DFQATT and CDR2 SNEGSKA come from the germline V gene (reference sequence). CDR3: CSASGFLSGAYNEQFF. The CDR3 region has the DNA TGCAGTGCTAGTGGGTTTCTCTCTGGGGCCTACAATGAGCAGTTCTTC.

This chain connects TRBV27 to TRBJ2-7, with D perhaps assigned TRBD1 or TRBD2 (5 bases each). The length of the CDR3 is 16 residues. With 2 bases removed from V and 1 base from J, the gap between germline ends came to 15 bases. CDR1 and CDR2 (germline): MNHEY, SMNVEV (reference sequence). CDR3 coding DNA: TGTGCCAGCAGTTTAGGGATTGGGACCAAGTCCTACGAGCAGTACTTC. Protein product: CASSLGIGTKSYEQYF.

The V gene is TRBV6-1, the J gene TRBJ1-6; D not resolved. The ends were cut back, 1 base at V and 10 bases at J, with 14 bases in the middle. The germline V gene has CDR1 MNHNS and CDR2 SASEGT. The CDR3 has 15 amino acids. CDR3 sequence: CASSEGTALGSPLHF. The CDR3 region has the DNA TGTGCCAGCAGTGAAGGAACAGCCCTGGGGTCACCCCTCCACTTT.